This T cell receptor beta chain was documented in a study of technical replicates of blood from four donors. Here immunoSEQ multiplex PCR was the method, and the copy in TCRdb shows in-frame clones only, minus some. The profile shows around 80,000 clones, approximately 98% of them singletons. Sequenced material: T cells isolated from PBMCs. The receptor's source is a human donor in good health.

The CDR3 loop reads CSVDIPQGFYGYTF. The CDR3, as DNA: TGCAGCGTTGATATTCCGCAGGGGTTCTATGGCTACACCTTC. This chain links TRBV29-1 with TRBJ1-2, with a tentative D call TRBD1 (6 bases). Germline V gene lookup returns CDR1 SQVTM and CDR2 ANQGSEA. V was cut by 3 bases and J by 4 bases, with 15 bases left in between. The CDR3 is made up of 14 amino acids.